Listed here are 3 T cell receptor beta chains from one sample, sequenced in a study of blood T cell repertoires in COVID-19. Some clones are missing from TCRdb's copy, which holds only in-frame ones; the method was immunoSEQ multiplex PCR. The sample contains 250,000 to 300,000 clones, approximately 88% of which appear only once. The sample consisted of PBMCs or T cells enriched from blood (not recorded which). These TCRs come from a woman in her forties who had recovered from COVID-19.

The chain links TRBV7-6 to TRBJ2-1, with D maybe TRBD2 (6 bases). In germline, CDR1 is SGHVS, CDR2 FNYEAQ. The length of the CDR3 is 16 residues. Deletions cut 0 bases from V and 7 bases from J, with 16 bases between. CDR3 residues: CASSLAAGGIRNEQFF. DNA for the CDR3: TGTGCCAGCAGCTTAGCGGCCGGGGGTATTAGAAATGAGCAGTTCTTC. Full variable domain (remainder filled in from reference TRBV7-6 and TRBJ2-1): GAGVSQSPRYKVTKRGQDVALRCDPISGHVSLYWYRQALGQGPEFLTYFNYEAQQDKSGLPNDRFSAERPEGSISTLTIQRTEQRDSAMYRCASSLAAGGIRNEQFFGPGTRLTVL.

The CDR3 is CASSMGRWDIQYF. CDR3 nucleotides: TGTGCCAGTAGTATGGGCCGGTGGGACATTCAGTACTTC. The chain links TRBV19 to TRBJ2-4; D remains unclear. This CDR3 is built from 13 residues. Germline loops: CDR1 LNHDA, CDR2 SQIVND (reference sequence). V lost 3 bases and J 8 bases, leaving 11 bases between the germline ends.

V is TRBV27 and J is TRBJ2-5; a weak D match, TRBD2 (6 bases). The length of the CDR3 is 14 residues. Trimming took 4 bases from V and 5 from J, leaving 14 bases between them. Germline-derived CDR1 and CDR2 are MNHEY and SMNVEV (reference sequence). CDR3 coding DNA: TGTGCCAGCAGTTCTGCGGGACTTAGGGAGACCCAGTACTTC. Translating gives CASSSAGLRETQYF.